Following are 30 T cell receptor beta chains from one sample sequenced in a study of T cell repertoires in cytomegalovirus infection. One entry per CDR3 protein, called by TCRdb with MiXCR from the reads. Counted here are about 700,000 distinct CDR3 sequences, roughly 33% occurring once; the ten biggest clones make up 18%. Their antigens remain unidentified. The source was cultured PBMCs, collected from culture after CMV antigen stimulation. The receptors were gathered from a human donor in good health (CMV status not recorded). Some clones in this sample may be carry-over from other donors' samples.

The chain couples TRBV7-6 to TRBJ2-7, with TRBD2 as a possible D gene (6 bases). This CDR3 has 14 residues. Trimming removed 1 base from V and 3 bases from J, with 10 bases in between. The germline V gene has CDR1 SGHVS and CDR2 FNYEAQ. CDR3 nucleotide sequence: TGTGCCAGCAGCTTAGTCGGGAGTCGCTACGAGCAGTACTTC. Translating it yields CASSLVGSRYEQYF.

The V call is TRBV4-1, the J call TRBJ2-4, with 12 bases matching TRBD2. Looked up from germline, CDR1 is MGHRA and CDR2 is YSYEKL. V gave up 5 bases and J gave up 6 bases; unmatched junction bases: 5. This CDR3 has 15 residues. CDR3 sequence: CASSILAGGANIQYF. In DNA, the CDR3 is TGCGCCAGCAGCATACTAGCGGGAGGAGCAAACATTCAGTACTTC.

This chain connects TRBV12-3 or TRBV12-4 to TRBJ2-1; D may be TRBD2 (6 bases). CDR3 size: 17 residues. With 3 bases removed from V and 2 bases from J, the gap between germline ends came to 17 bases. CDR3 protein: CASSLGRGRQPYNEQFF. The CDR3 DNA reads TGTGCCAGCAGTTTGGGCCGAGGGAGGCAGCCCTACAATGAGCAGTTCTTC.

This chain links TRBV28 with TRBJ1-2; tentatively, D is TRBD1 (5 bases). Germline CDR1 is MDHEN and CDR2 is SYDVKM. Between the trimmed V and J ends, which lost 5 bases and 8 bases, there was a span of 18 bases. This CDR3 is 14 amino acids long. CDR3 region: CASSRDRGLGGYTF. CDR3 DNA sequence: TGTGCCAGCAGTCGGGACCGGGGACTTGGGGGCTACACCTTC.

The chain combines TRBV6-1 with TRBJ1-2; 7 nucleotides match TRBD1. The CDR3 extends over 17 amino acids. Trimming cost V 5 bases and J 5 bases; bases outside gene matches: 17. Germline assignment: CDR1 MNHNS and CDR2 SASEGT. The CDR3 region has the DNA TGTGCCAGCAGTTCCCAAAGACAGGGAATGTTTTCATATGGCTACACCTTC. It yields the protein CASSSQRQGMFSYGYTF.

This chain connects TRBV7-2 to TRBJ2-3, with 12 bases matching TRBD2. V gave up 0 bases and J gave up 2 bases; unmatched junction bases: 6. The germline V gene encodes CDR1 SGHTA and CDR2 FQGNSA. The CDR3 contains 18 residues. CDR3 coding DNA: TGTGCCAGCAGCTTAGCGCTCCTAGCGGGGGGGTACACAGATACGCAGTATTTT. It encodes CASSLALLAGGYTDTQYF.

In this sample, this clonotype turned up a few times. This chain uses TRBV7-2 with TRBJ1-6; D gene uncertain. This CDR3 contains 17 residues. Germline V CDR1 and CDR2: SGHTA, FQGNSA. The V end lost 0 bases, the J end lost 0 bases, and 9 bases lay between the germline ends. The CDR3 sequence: CASSLATLYSYNSPLHF. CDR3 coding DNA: TGTGCCAGCAGCTTAGCCACCTTATACTCCTATAATTCACCCCTCCACTTT.

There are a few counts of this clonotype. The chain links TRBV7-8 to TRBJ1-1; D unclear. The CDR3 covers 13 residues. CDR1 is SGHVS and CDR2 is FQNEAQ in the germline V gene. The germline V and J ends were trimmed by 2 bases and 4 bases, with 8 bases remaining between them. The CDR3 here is CASSLSSSTEAFF. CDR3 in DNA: TGTGCCAGCAGCTTATCGTCCAGCACTGAAGCTTTCTTT.

The CDR3 sequence: CASSRDWKYEQYF. The CDR3 nucleotides read TGTGCCAGCAGCCGGGACTGGAAATACGAGCAGTACTTC. The gene calls are TRBV7-8 and TRBJ2-7, with a tentative D call TRBD2 (6 bases). Between the trimmed V and J ends, which lost 5 bases and 4 bases, there was a span of 12 bases. This CDR3 is 13 amino acids long. Germline V gene data show CDR1 as SGHVS and CDR2 as FQNEAQ.

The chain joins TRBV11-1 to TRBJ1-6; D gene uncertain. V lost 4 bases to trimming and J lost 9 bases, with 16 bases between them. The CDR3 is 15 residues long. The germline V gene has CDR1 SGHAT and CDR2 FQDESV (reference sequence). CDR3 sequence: CASSSNPTLGSPLHF. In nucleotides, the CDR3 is TGTGCCAGCAGCTCGAACCCTACTCTGGGTTCACCCCTCCACTTT.

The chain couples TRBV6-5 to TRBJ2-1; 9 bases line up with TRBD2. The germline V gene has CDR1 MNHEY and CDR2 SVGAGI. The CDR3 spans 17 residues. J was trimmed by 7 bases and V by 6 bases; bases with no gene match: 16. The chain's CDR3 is CASRPLQGERGENEQFF. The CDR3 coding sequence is TGTGCCAGCAGACCATTACAAGGAGAGCGGGGGGAGAATGAGCAGTTCTTC.

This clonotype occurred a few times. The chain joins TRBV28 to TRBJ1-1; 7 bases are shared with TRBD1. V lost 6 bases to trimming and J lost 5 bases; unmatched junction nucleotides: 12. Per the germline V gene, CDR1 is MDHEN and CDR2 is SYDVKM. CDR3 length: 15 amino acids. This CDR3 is CASSPTDRAGTEAFF. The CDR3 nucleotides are TGTGCCAGCAGCCCTACTGACAGGGCTGGAACTGAAGCTTTCTTT.

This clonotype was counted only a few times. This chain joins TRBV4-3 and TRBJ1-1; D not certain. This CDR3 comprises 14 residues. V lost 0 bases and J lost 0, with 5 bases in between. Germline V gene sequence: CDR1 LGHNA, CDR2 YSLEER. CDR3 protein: CASSQEGLNTEAFF. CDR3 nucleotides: TGCGCCAGCAGCCAAGAAGGGTTGAACACTGAAGCTTTCTTT.

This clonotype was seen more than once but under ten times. This chain's CDR3 is CASSNAKPQGTDEKLFF. DNA of the CDR3: TGTGCCAGTAGTAACGCGAAGCCACAGGGAACAGATGAAAAACTGTTTTTT. The genes are TRBV19 and TRBJ1-4, with D tentatively TRBD1 (6 bases). The germline V gene has CDR1 LNHDA and CDR2 SQIVND (reference sequence). Trimming shortened V by 4 bases and J by 6 bases, and 21 bases separated the two germline ends. The CDR3 covers 17 residues.

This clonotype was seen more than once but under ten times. DNA for the CDR3: TGTGCCAGCACCGAGGACAGGGGTTCGGATACGCAGTATTTT. Its protein is CASTEDRGSDTQYF. This rearrangement joins TRBV2 to TRBJ2-3, with TRBD1 identical over 9 bases. The junction had 8 bases not matched to a gene; V was cut back by 7 bases and J by 6 bases. This CDR3 comprises 14 residues. In germline, CDR1 is SNHLY, CDR2 FYNNEI.

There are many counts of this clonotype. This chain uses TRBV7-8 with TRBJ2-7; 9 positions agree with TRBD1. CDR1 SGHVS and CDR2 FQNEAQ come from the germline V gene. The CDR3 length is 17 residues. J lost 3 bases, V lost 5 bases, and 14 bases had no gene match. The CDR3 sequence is CASSLYFRPGQGYEQYF. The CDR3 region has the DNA TGTGCCAGCAGCCTTTACTTCCGACCGGGACAGGGCTACGAGCAGTACTTC.

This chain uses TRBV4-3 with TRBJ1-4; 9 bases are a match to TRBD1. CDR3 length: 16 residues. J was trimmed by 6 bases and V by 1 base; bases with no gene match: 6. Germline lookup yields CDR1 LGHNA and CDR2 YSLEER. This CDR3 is CASSQVQGARDEKLFF. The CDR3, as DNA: TGCGCCAGCAGCCAAGTACAGGGGGCAAGGGATGAAAAACTGTTTTTT.

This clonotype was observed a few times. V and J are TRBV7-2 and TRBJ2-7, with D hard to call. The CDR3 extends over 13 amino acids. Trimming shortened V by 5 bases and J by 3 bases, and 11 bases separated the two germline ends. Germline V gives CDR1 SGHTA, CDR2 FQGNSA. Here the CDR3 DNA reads TGTGCCAGCAGCCCCGCTTTGGGCTACGAGCAGTACTTC. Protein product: CASSPALGYEQYF.

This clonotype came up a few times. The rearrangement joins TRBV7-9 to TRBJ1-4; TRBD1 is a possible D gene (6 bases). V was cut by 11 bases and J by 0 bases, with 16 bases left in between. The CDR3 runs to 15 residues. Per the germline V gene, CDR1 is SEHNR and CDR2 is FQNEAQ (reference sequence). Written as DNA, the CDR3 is TGTGCCGTGAACCAGGGACAATCAACTAATGAAAAACTGTTTTTT. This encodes CAVNQGQSTNEKLFF.

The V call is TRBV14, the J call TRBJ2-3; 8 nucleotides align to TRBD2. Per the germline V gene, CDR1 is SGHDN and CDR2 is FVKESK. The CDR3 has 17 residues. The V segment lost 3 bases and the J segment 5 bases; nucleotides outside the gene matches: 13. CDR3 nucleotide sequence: TGTGCCAGCAGCCATCGGGGCTCGACGGGAGGGGGAGATACGCAGTATTTT. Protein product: CASSHRGSTGGGDTQYF.

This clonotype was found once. The CDR3 sequence: CASSLGALGGSTDTQYF. The DNA for the CDR3 is TGTGCCAGCAGCTTAGGCGCTTTAGGCGGGAGCACAGATACGCAGTATTTT. The chain couples TRBV7-8 to TRBJ2-3, with D maybe TRBD2 (5 bases). The CDR3 extends over 17 amino acids. CDR1 and CDR2 (germline): SGHVS, FQNEAQ. Between the trimmed V and J ends, which lost 1 base and 0 bases, there was a span of 14 bases.

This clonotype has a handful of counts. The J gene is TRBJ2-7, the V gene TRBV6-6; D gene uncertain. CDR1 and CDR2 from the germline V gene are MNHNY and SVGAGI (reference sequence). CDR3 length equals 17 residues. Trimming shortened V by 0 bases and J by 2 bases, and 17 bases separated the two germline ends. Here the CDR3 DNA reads TGTGCCAGCAGTTACTCGACACGGACGGGCCCTACCTACGAGCAGTACTTC. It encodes CASSYSTRTGPTYEQYF.

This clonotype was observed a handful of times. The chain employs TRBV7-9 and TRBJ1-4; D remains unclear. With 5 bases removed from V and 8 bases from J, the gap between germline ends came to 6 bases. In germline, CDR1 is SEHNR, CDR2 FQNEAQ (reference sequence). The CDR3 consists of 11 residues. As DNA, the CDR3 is TGTGCCAGCAGCGCACAGGAAAAACTGTTTTTT. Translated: CASSAQEKLFF.

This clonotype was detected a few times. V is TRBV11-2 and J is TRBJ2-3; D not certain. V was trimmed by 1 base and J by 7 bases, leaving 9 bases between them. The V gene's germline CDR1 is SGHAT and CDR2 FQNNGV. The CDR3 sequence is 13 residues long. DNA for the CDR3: TGTGCCAGCAGCTTAGGGTTTCTAAATACGCAGTATTTT. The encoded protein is CASSLGFLNTQYF.

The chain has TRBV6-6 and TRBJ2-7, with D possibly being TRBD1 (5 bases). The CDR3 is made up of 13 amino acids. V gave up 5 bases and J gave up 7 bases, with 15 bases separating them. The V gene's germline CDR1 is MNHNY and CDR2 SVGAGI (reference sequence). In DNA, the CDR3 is TGTGCCAGCAGTGAGGCCAGGGTGGGTGAGCAGTACTTC. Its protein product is CASSEARVGEQYF.

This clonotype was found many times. CDR3 region: CASSRSSGSYNEQFF. Written as DNA, the CDR3 is TGTGCCAGCAGCCGCTCTAGCGGGTCCTACAATGAGCAGTTCTTC. The chain employs TRBV7-8 and TRBJ2-1; 8 nucleotides align to TRBD2. The ends lost 5 bases at V and 1 base at J; junction bases unmatched: 4. Germline-derived CDR1 and CDR2 are SGHVS and FQNEAQ. The CDR3 runs 15 residues.

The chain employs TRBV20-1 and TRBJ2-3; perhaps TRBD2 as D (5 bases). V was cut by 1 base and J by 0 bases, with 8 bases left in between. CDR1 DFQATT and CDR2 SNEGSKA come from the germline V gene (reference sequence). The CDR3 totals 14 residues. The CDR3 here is CSARASTSTDTQYF. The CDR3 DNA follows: TGCAGTGCTAGAGCTAGCACGAGCACAGATACGCAGTATTTT.

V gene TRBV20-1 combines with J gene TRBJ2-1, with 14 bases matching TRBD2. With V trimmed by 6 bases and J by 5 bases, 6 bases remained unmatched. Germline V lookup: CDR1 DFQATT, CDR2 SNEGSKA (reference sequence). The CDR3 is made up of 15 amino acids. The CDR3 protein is CSAVGTSGGHNEQFF. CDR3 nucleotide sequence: TGCAGTGCCGTCGGGACTAGCGGGGGACACAATGAGCAGTTCTTC.

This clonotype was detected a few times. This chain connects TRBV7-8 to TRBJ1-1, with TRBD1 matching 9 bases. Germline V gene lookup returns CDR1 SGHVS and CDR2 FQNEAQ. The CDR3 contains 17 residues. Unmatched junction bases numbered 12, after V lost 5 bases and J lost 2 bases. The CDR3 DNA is TGTGCCAGCAGCCGCCGATCCGCACAGGGGGCAAACACTGAAGCTTTCTTT. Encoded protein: CASSRRSAQGANTEAFF.

CDR3 nucleotide sequence: TGTGCCAGCAGTTATAGTGGGTTTGAAAAACTGTTTTTT. The encoded protein is CASSYSGFEKLFF. The genes are TRBV28 and TRBJ1-4; no reliable D call. Trimming took 4 bases from V and 7 from J, leaving 10 bases between them. The CDR3 is 13 amino acids. Germline CDR1 reads MDHEN; CDR2 reads SYDVKM.